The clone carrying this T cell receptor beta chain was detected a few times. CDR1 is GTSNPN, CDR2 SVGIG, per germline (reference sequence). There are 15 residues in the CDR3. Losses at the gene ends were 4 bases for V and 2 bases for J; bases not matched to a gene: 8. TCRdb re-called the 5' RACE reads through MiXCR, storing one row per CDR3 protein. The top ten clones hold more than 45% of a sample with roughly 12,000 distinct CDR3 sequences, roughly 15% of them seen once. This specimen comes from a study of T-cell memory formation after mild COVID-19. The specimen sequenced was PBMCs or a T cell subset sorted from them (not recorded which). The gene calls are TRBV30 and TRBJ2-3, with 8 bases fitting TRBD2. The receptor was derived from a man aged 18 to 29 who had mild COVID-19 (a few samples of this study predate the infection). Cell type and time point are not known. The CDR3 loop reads CAWTAGGGSTDTQYF. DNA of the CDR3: TGTGCCTGGACCGCGGGGGGCGGTTCCACAGATACGCAGTATTTT.